The 14 T cell receptor beta chains listed next were all sequenced from one sample in a study of cytomegalovirus exposure and HLA in healthy donors. 60 Vbeta and 13 Jbeta primers were used in PCR. This table comes from immunoSEQ multiplex PCR, and its TCRdb copy is limited to in-frame clones, with some not included. This sample lists 80,000 to 95,000 clones; its ten largest clones have 15% to 17%. The sample was PBMCs. These receptors were collected from a middle-aged man in good health and CMV-seropositive.

The J gene is TRBJ2-7, the V gene TRBV5-1, with 7 bases that match TRBD1. This CDR3 is 15 amino acids long. V dropped 0 bases and J dropped 3; count of bases not matched to a gene: 6. The germline CDR1 and CDR2 sequences are SGHRS and YFSETQ. This CDR3 is CASSLVDGTDYEQYF. CDR3 nucleotides: TGCGCCAGCAGCTTGGTTGACGGGACAGACTACGAGCAGTACTTC.

The chain employs TRBV6-5 and TRBJ1-2; D possibly corresponds to TRBD1 (6 bases). Germline V gives CDR1 MNHEY, CDR2 SVGAGI. This CDR3 has 14 amino acids. V lost 0 bases, J lost 7 bases, and 12 bases lay in between. As DNA, the CDR3 is TGTGCCAGCAGTTACTCGGCAGGGGTCTCTGGCTACACCTTC. Translation gives CASSYSAGVSGYTF.

The rearrangement uses TRBV4-2 and TRBJ1-2, with unresolved D. V gave up 4 bases and J gave up 1 base, with 13 bases separating them. Germline lookup yields CDR1 LGHNA and CDR2 YNFKEQ. The CDR3 is made up of 15 amino acids. CDR3 sequence (DNA): TGTGCCAGCAGCCCCGTACCGTCGGTTAACTATGGCTACACCTTC. It is translated as CASSPVPSVNYGYTF.

The gene calls are TRBV5-1 and TRBJ2-7, with D possibly being TRBD2 (7 bases). V dropped 4 bases and J dropped 3 bases, with 14 bases sitting between them. This CDR3 is 14 amino acids long. Germline V gene sequence: CDR1 SGHRS, CDR2 YFSETQ. The CDR3 DNA sequence: TGCGCCAGCAGCCTGGAGGGGGGGGTCTACGAGCAGTACTTC. It translates to CASSLEGGVYEQYF.

The J gene is TRBJ2-2, the V gene TRBV19; D call uncertain. The CDR3 is made up of 15 amino acids. The ends were cut back, 5 bases at V and 0 bases at J, with 10 bases in the middle. Germline CDR1 reads LNHDA; CDR2 reads SQIVND (reference sequence). For the CDR3, the DNA is TGTGCCAGTAGTCCTCGGTCAACGAACACCGGGGAGCTGTTTTTT. This encodes CASSPRSTNTGELFF.

This chain uses TRBV18 with TRBJ2-3, with TRBD2 as a possible D gene (5 bases). The CDR3 runs to 15 residues. V shed 2 bases and J shed 9 bases, with 18 bases lying between them. Germline V gene sequence: CDR1 KGHSH, CDR2 LQKENI. The CDR3 DNA reads TGTGCCAGCTCACCAGGGTCGGTAGGAGGCTCGACGCAGTATTTT. Translation gives CASSPGSVGGSTQYF.

The V and J genes are TRBV6-6 and TRBJ1-5; 7 nucleotides align to TRBD1. This CDR3 contains 14 residues. Germline V gene data show CDR1 as MNHNY and CDR2 as SVGAGI (reference sequence). Trimming cost V 7 bases and J 3 bases; bases outside gene matches: 6. CDR3 nucleotides: TGTGCCAGCAAAGGGGGACAGATCAATCAGCCCCAGCATTTT. Its protein is CASKGGQINQPQHF.

The rearrangement links TRBV27 to TRBJ2-2; D gene uncertain. Germline lookup yields CDR1 MNHEY and CDR2 SMNVEV (reference sequence). V was trimmed by 4 bases and J by 0 bases, leaving 3 bases between them. This CDR3 region has 13 residues. CDR3 bases: TGTGCCAGCAGTTCCTCGAACACCGGGGAGCTGTTTTTT. This gives the protein CASSSSNTGELFF.

The J gene is TRBJ2-2, the V gene TRBV19; D is undetermined. Germline-derived CDR1 and CDR2 are LNHDA and SQIVND (reference sequence). V lost 3 bases and J lost 0, with 5 bases in between. This CDR3 comprises 14 residues. The CDR3 DNA follows: TGTGCCAGTAGTATGTTCACGAACACCGGGGAGCTGTTTTTT. This gives the protein CASSMFTNTGELFF.

The V gene is TRBV5-6, the J gene TRBJ2-2; 8 positions match TRBD2. The CDR3 sequence is 19 residues long. After removal of 7 bases from V and 4 bases from J, the junction contained 21 bases not matched to a gene. From germline, CDR1 is SGHDT and CDR2 YYEEEE. The CDR3 DNA sequence: TGTGCCAGCTCTACTAGCGGAGACCCTCAACGCCGGGTCACCGGGGAGCTGTTTTTT. Amino acids: CASSTSGDPQRRVTGELFF.

The rearrangement uses TRBV5-6 and TRBJ2-3, with 11 bases fitting TRBD2. This CDR3 comprises 17 residues. Germline CDR1 SGHDT, CDR2 YYEEEE. The trim removed 3 bases at V and 1 base at J, leaving 7 bases unmatched. Written as DNA, the CDR3 is TGTGCCAGCAGCTCAGTAGCGGGAGGGCTCGGCACAGATACGCAGTATTTT. Translation gives CASSSVAGGLGTDTQYF.

The chain couples TRBV11-2 to TRBJ2-7; D uncertain. Trimming shortened V by 3 bases and J by 0 bases, and 6 bases separated the two germline ends. Germline CDR1 and CDR2: SGHAT and FQNNGV. The CDR3 has 13 residues. CDR3 residues: CASSLGRSYEQYV. CDR3 nucleotides: TGTGCCAGCAGCTTGGGCCGCTCCTACGAGCAGTACGTC.

This chain uses TRBV18 with TRBJ2-1; 7 bases align to TRBD2. V dropped 0 bases and J dropped 4; count of bases not matched to a gene: 6. Germline loops: CDR1 KGHSH, CDR2 LQKENI. This CDR3 has 16 amino acids. CDR3 amino acids: CASSPPQGGRYNEQFF. The CDR3 DNA reads TGTGCCAGCTCACCACCGCAGGGCGGGAGATACAATGAGCAGTTCTTC.

The chain combines TRBV18 with TRBJ1-5; D perhaps matches TRBD1 (6 bases). The length of the CDR3 is 15 residues. Germline CDR1 is KGHSH and CDR2 is LQKENI. V gave up 3 bases and J gave up 7 bases, with 16 bases separating them. The CDR3 sequence is CASSPGTGPSQPQHF. The CDR3 nucleotides read TGTGCCAGCTCACCTGGAACAGGGCCTTCCCAGCCCCAGCATTTT.